The source of this T cell receptor (beta chain) is a study of tumor and adjacent non-tumor tissue in lung cancer. TCRbeta libraries were built with three rounds of nested PCR, modified from ARM-PCR. TCRdb re-derived calls from the multiplex PCR reads in MiXCR, one entry per CDR3 protein. There are tens of thousands of distinct CDR3 sequences in the sample; around 75% occur only once, and less than 15% lies in the top ten. This sample's RNA came from whole unsorted tissue. Per germline, CDR1 DFQATT and CDR2 SNEGSKA (reference sequence). V was clipped by 1 base and J by 13 bases, with 18 bases between them. The CDR3 extends over 13 amino acids.

Material for sequencing was lung tumor tissue. This clonotype was obtained from a woman aged 50 to 60 with non-small cell lung cancer. J is TRBJ2-3 and V is TRBV20-1; the D is unclear. In nucleotides, the CDR3 is TGCAGTGCTAGAGTCCCTGGTTATCTTAAGAAGTATTTT. It is translated as CSARVPGYLKKYF.